These T cell receptor beta chains were read from a single sample in a study of radiotherapy plus CTLA-4 blockade in lung cancer. The table came from immunoSEQ multiplex PCR; TCRdb's copy has only in-frame clones and leaves some out. Of 81,000 or so clones in the sample, around 76% were seen once. This specimen was peripheral blood, taken from a patient treated with radiotherapy plus ipilimumab. The receptors originated from a human donor with non-small cell lung cancer whose response to radiotherapy plus ipilimumab could not be evaluated. Some clones in this sample may be carry-over from other donors' samples. The CDR3 runs from the conserved cysteine through the conserved F or W. The order of the fields is V gene, J gene, D gene, clone size, CDR3 DNA, CDR3 protein. A D gene is named only where the DNA matches it firmly. The listing skips clone size in some rows; elsewhere it reads once, few, many or a size class.

V: TRBV7-8; J: TRBJ2-5; D: TRBD2; size: -; DNA: TGTGCCAGCAGCTCGGGACTAGCGGGGGGGCCGGAGACCCAGTACTTC; CDR3: CASSSGLAGGPETQYF
V: TRBV5-1; J: TRBJ2-1; D: TRBD2; size: -; DNA: TGCGCCAGCAGCTTGGTTGCGGGGGAAACCTACAATGAGCAGTTCTTC; CDR3: CASSLVAGETYNEQFF
V: TRBV5-1; J: TRBJ2-3; D: -; size: -; DNA: TGCGCCAGCAGCTTGGCCGGGTCAAATACGCAGTATTTT; CDR3: CASSLAGSNTQYF
V: TRBV5-6; J: TRBJ1-5; D: TRBD1; size: -; DNA: TGTGCCAGCAGCTGGGACAGTAGCAATCAGCCCCAGCATTTT; CDR3: CASSWDSSNQPQHF
V: TRBV21-1; J: TRBJ2-3; D: -; size: once; DNA: TGTGCCACCAGGGACAGAGATGCAGATACGCAGTATTTT; CDR3: CATRDRDADTQYF
V: TRBV19; J: TRBJ1-2; D: -; size: -; DNA: TGTGCCAGTAGCCCCACCGACAGCAACTATGGCTACACCTTC; CDR3: CASSPTDSNYGYTF
V: TRBV6-6; J: TRBJ2-5; D: -; size: -; DNA: TGTGCCAGCAGTTACGGCCTGGAGACCCAGTACTTC; CDR3: CASSYGLETQYF
V: TRBV19; J: TRBJ1-1; D: -; size: -; DNA: TGTGCCATCCCCGGCACTGAAGCTTTCTTT; CDR3: CAIPGTEAFF
V: TRBV20-1; J: TRBJ2-1; D: -; size: -; DNA: TGCAGTGCTAGGCGGTACAATGAGCAGTTCTTC; CDR3: CSARRYNEQFF
V: TRBV2; J: TRBJ1-1; D: -; size: -; DNA: TGTGCCAGCACCCGGGTTGTGAACACTGAAGCTTTCTTT; CDR3: CASTRVVNTEAFF
V: TRBV28; J: TRBJ2-1; D: TRBD2; size: -; DNA: TGTGCCAGTCTTAGCGGGGGTGTACCCTACAATGAGCAGTTCTTC; CDR3: CASLSGGVPYNEQFF